This T cell receptor beta chain was captured by sequencing in a study of CD8+ T cells in alopecia areata. Worth noting for this clone: Its specificity is not known.

CDR1 and CDR2 from the germline V gene are GTSNPN and SVGIG (reference sequence). The length of the CDR3 is 13 residues. V gave up 3 bases and J gave up 9 bases; unmatched junction bases: 8. Treatment specified: oral pan-JAK inhibitor, 5-10 mg twice daily. Sequencing relied on a cDNA template that was reverse transcribed from extracted RNA. The table came from immunoSEQ multiplex PCR; TCRdb's copy has only in-frame clones and leaves some out. The sample contains about 190,000 clones, around three fifths of which appear only once. General study results and limits: Under tofacitinib, numerous expanded lesional clonotypes remained detectable in scalp and blood.

The TCR sequence derives from a human donor with alopecia areata. The material sequenced was CD4+ T cells sorted from blood, taken at week 4, from a patient treated with tofacitinib. V is TRBV30 and J is TRBJ1-5, with 7 bases aligning to TRBD1. The CDR3 is CAWSVRGMMPQHF. CDR3 DNA: TGTGCCTGGAGCGTCAGGGGGATGATGCCCCAGCATTTT.